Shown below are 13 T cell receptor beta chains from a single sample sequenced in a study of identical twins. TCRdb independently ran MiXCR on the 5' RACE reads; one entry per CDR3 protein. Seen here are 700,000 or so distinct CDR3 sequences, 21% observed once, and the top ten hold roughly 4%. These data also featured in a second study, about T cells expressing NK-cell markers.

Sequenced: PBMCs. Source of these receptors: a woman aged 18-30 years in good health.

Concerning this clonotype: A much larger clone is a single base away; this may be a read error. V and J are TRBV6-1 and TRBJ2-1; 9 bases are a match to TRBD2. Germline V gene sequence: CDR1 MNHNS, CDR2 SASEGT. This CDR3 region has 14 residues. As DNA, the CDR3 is TGTGACAGCAGCCAAGGCGGGGGGGCGCGAGAGCAGTTCTTC. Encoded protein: CDSSQGGGAREQFF.

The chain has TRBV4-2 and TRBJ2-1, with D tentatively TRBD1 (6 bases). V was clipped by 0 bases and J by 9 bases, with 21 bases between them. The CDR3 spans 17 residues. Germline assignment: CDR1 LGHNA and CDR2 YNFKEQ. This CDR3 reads CASSQDQGQGNFGEQFF. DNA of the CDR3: TGTGCCAGCAGCCAAGATCAGGGCCAGGGGAATTTTGGTGAGCAGTTCTTC.

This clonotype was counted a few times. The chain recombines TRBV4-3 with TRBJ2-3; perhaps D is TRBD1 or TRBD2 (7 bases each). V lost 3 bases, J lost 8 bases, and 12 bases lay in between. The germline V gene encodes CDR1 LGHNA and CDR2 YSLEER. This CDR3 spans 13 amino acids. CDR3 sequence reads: CASSQAGGGTQYF. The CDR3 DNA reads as TGCGCCAGCAGCCAGGCAGGGGGGGGTACGCAGTATTTT.

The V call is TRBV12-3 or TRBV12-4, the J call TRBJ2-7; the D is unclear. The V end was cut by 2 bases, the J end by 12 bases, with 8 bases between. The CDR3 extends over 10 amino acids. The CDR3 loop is CASSLIRPYF. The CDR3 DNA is TGTGCCAGCAGTTTAATTCGACCGTACTTC.

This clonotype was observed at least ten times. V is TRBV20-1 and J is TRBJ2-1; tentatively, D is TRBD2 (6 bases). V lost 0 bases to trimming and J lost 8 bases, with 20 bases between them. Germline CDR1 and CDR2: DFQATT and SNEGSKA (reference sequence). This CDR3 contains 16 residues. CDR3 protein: CSARDWKRRGVDEQFF. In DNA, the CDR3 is TGCAGTGCTAGAGATTGGAAAAGGCGGGGTGTGGATGAGCAGTTCTTC.

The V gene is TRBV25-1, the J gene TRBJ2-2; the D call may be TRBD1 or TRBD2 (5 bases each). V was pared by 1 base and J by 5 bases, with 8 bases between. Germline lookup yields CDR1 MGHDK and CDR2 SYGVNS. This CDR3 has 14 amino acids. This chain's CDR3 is CASSELGVTGELFF. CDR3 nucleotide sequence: TGTGCCAGCAGTGAATTGGGGGTGACCGGGGAGCTGTTTTTT.

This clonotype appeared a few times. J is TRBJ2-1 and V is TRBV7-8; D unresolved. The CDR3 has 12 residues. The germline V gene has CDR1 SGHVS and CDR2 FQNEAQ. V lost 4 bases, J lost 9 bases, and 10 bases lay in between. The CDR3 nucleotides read TGTGCCAGCAGCTCGACCCTGAGTGAGCAGTTCTTC. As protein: CASSSTLSEQFF.

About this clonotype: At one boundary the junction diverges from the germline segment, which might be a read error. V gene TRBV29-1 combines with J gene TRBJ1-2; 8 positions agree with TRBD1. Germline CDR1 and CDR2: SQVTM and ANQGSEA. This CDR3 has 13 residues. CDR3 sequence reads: CSALGQGAGGFTF. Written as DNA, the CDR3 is TGCAGCGCCCTGGGGCAGGGGGCTGGGGGCTTCACCTTC. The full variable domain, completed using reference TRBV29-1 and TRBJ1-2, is SAVISQKPSRDICQRGTSLTIQCQVDSQVTMMFWYRQQPGQSLTLIATANQGSEATYESGFVIDKFPISRPNLTFSTLTVSNMSPEDSSIYLCSALGQGAGGFTFGSGTRLTVV.

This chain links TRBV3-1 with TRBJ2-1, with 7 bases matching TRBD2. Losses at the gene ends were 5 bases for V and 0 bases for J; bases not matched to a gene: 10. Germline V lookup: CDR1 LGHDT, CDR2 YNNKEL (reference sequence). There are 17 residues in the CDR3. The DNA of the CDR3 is TGTGCCAGCAGCGAAAACCGGGAGGCCAGCTCCTACAATGAGCAGTTCTTC. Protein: CASSENREASSYNEQFF.

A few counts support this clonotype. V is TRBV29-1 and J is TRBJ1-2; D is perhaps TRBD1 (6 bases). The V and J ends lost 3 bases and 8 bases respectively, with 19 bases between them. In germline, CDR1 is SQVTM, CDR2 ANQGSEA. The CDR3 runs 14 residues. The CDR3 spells CSVEVGGHSRGYTF. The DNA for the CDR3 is TGCAGCGTTGAGGTCGGGGGGCATTCGAGGGGCTACACCTTC.

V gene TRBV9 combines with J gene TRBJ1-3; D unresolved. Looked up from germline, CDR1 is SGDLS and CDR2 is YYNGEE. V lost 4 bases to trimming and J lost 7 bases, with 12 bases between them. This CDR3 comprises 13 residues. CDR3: CASSQAASNTIYF. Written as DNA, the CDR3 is TGTGCCAGCAGCCAAGCCGCGAGTAACACCATATATTTT. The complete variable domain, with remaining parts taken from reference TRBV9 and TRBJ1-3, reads DSGVTQTPKHLITATGQRVTLRCSPRSGDLSVYWYQQSLDQGLQFLIQYYNGEERAKGNILERFSAQQFPDLHSELNLSSLELGDSALYFCASSQAASNTIYFGEGSWLTVV.

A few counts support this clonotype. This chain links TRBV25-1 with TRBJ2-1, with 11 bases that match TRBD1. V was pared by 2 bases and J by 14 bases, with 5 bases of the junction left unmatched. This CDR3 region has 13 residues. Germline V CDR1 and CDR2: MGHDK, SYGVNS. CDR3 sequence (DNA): TGTGCCAGCAGTGAACTTCGGGGACAGGGGGAGTTCTTC. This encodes CASSELRGQGEFF.

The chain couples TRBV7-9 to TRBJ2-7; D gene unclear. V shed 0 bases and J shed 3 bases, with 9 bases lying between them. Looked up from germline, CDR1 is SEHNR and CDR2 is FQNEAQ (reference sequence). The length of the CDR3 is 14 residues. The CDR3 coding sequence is TGTGCCAGCAGCTTAGCAGACGACCTCTACGAGCAGTACTTC. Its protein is CASSLADDLYEQYF.